This T cell receptor (beta chain) was recovered during a study of OX40 agonist ivuxolimab in advanced cancers. Study-level information: Two cutaneous melanoma patients and one hepatocellular carcinoma patient, three in all, had partial responses. Study-level findings and limits: CD4+ and CD8+ T cells in blood underwent clonal expansion by week 6 at 0.1 to 3.0 mg/kg. Determination of antigen specificity was not performed for the expanded peripheral T cells.

Comment on this clone: Antigen: not known.

Some clones are missing from TCRdb's copy, which holds only in-frame ones; the method was immunoSEQ multiplex PCR. The repertoire holds fewer than 100,000 clones, with nearly 90% as singletons. The source was CD4+ or CD8+ T cells sorted from blood, collected in a trial of the OX40 agonist ivuxolimab. The sequence derives from an adult with an advanced solid tumor such as melanoma, head and neck, liver or kidney cancer.

The CDR3 DNA is TGCAGCGTTCTCTCTATGGGGGAGACCCAGTACTTC. Its protein product is CSVLSMGETQYF. The chain carries TRBV29-1 and TRBJ2-5; D is unclear. Germline V gives CDR1 SQVTM, CDR2 ANQGSEA. Trimming pared 5 bases from V and 5 bases from J, leaving 12 bases between. The CDR3 has 12 amino acids.